These 3 T cell receptor beta chains came from one sample sequenced in a study of response to subunit inactivated influenza vaccine. TCRdb ran MiXCR on the RT-PCR reads and lists one entry per CDR3 protein. Of around 850,000 distinct CDR3 sequences in the sample, around a sixth were seen once. The sample consisted of PBMCs from blood, taken more than 4 days after vaccination. The receptors were sampled from a man aged 45 to 65 who received an inactivated influenza vaccine.

This clonotype came up a few times. V gene TRBV5-6 combines with J gene TRBJ1-3, with D tentatively TRBD1 (5 bases). Trimming left V 1 base short and J 12 bases short, with 11 bases between. Looked up from germline, CDR1 is SGHDT and CDR2 is YYEEEE. This CDR3 is 12 amino acids long. CDR3 nucleotides: TGTGCCAGCAGCTTGTTCCAGGGCGGCATATATTTT. Encoded protein: CASSLFQGGIYF.

The table lists this clonotype with a few counts. The chain is built from TRBV10-3 and TRBJ2-7, with TRBD2 as a possible D gene (6 bases). The germline gives CDR1 ENHRY, CDR2 SYGVKD. The germline V and J ends were trimmed by 6 bases and 6 bases, with 18 bases remaining between them. CDR3 length: 14 residues. The CDR3 DNA reads as TGTGCCATCAGGACTTTTTCTAGCGAGGGCGAGCAGTACTTC. This gives the protein CAIRTFSSEGEQYF.

The chain combines TRBV20-1 with TRBJ1-6; no definite D call. The CDR3 is 14 amino acids. Germline CDR1 is DFQATT and CDR2 is SNEGSKA (reference sequence). Trimming shortened V by 0 bases and J by 9 bases, and 12 bases separated the two germline ends. The CDR3 loop reads CSARDRYNLSPLHF. The CDR3 DNA follows: TGCAGTGCTAGAGATAGGTACAATCTTTCACCCCTCCACTTT.